These 14 T cell receptor beta chains came from one sample sequenced in a study of T cell responses to AZD1222 COVID-19 vaccine (dated by TCRdb to the early 2020s). This specimen's time point label, interpreted: baseline before first vaccination. The library was obtained by the immunoSEQ multiplex PCR assay. The clones in this table, taken by TCRdb from immuneACCESS, are in-frame only. Not every clone is retained; where verified, under half of the shortfall comes from an unresolved V gene, and the cause of the rest is unknown. The sample has roughly 140,000 clones on record, about nine tenths of them singletons. The ten largest clones capture 2% to 2.5% of the sample. The source was peripheral blood, collected on day 0 of AZD1222 vaccination. The receptors derive from an adult in good health.

V usage is TRBV3-1 (or the pseudogene TRBV3-2) and J usage is TRBJ1-1; unclear D gene. V was pared by 0 bases and J by 8 bases, with 13 bases between. Germline assignment: CDR1 LGHDT and CDR2 YNNKEL (reference sequence). This CDR3 has 14 amino acids. The CDR3 DNA reads as TGTGCCAGCAGCCAAGACCCTATTCTGAGGGAAGCTTTCTTT. This translates into CASSQDPILREAFF.

The rearrangement joins TRBV6-5 to TRBJ1-5; a weak D match, TRBD1 (5 bases). The CDR3 contains 14 residues. Between the trimmed V and J ends, which lost 6 bases and 3 bases, there was a span of 12 bases. The germline V gene has CDR1 MNHEY and CDR2 SVGAGI. The CDR3 region has the DNA TGTGCCAGCAGCTTGGGCAGGGACAATCAGCCCCAGCATTTT. Translation: CASSLGRDNQPQHF.

The chain is built from TRBV4-3 and TRBJ2-1, with unresolved D. Trimming left V 0 bases short and J 1 base short, with 7 bases between. Germline V lookup: CDR1 LGHNA, CDR2 YSLEER. This CDR3 has 15 amino acids. The CDR3 protein is CASSQESSSYNEQFF. The CDR3 DNA follows: TGCGCCAGCAGCCAAGAATCAAGTTCCTACAATGAGCAGTTCTTC.

The CDR3 spells CATSRDLAPRTLQQFF. CDR3 DNA: TGTGCCACCAGCAGAGATCTGGCGCCCCGGACCCTTCAACAGTTCTTC. This chain connects TRBV15 to TRBJ2-1; no reliable D call. The length of the CDR3 is 16 residues. The ends were cut back, 0 bases at V and 13 bases at J, with 22 bases in the middle. The germline V gene has CDR1 LNHNV and CDR2 YYDKDF (reference sequence).

This clone was detected once. The rearrangement uses TRBV9 and TRBJ1-5; TRBD1 might be the D (5 bases). CDR3 length equals 15 residues. V was cut by 3 bases and J by 2 bases, with 12 bases left in between. Germline V gene sequence: CDR1 SGDLS, CDR2 YYNGEE. In DNA, the CDR3 is TGTGCCAGCAGCGCGGGGGGTGAGGGCAATCAGCCCCAGCATTTT. Its protein product is CASSAGGEGNQPQHF.

In its sample, this clone was seen many times. The chain uses TRBV6-5 and TRBJ1-1, with D tentatively TRBD1 (6 bases). The CDR3 length is 14 residues. Germline loops: CDR1 MNHEY, CDR2 SVGAGI. Trimming left V 6 bases short and J 4 bases short, with 15 bases between. DNA of the CDR3: TGTGCCAGCAGCTCCCCCCCAGGGGCCACTGAAGCTTTCTTT. Its translation is CASSSPPGATEAFF.

The chain carries TRBV12-3 or TRBV12-4 and TRBJ1-2, with 9 nucleotides matching TRBD1. The CDR3 sequence is 13 residues long. With 3 bases clipped from V and 8 bases from J, the junction kept 4 bases outside the gene matches. CDR3 region: CASSFGTGSGYTF. CDR3 sequence (DNA): TGTGCCAGCAGTTTTGGGACAGGGTCGGGCTACACCTTC.

This clone has a single count. The CDR3 region has the DNA TGCGCCAGCAGCTCAGGGGAGGGCAATTCACCCCTCCACTTT. This translates into CASSSGEGNSPLHF. The rearrangement joins TRBV5-1 to TRBJ1-6; the D gene is possibly TRBD1 (6 bases). Germline V CDR1 and CDR2: SGHRS, YFSETQ. The CDR3 spans 14 residues. Trimming cost V 3 bases and J 7 bases, with 11 bases left between them.

This clone appeared a single time. The gene calls are TRBV10-3 and TRBJ1-3; perhaps TRBD1 as D (5 bases). The CDR3 has 13 amino acids. Germline V gene lookup returns CDR1 ENHRY and CDR2 SYGVKD. Trimming left V 6 bases short and J 8 bases short, with 14 bases between. The CDR3 coding sequence is TGTGCCATCAGGCGGGGGATTGAGGACACCATATATTTT. Translated: CAIRRGIEDTIYF.

The rearrangement uses TRBV7-6 and TRBJ2-7; unclear D gene. V shed 5 bases and J shed 2 bases, with 10 bases lying between them. The CDR3 runs 13 residues. Germline V gives CDR1 SGHVS, CDR2 FNYEAQ. The chain's CDR3 is CASSPTGTYEQYF. The CDR3 DNA follows: TGTGCCAGCAGCCCAACTGGCACCTACGAGCAGTACTTC.

This clone has a single count. The chain carries TRBV10-3 and TRBJ2-3, with 10 bases that match TRBD2. The trim removed 6 bases at V and 2 bases at J, leaving 5 bases unmatched. The CDR3 totals 15 residues. Germline lookup yields CDR1 ENHRY and CDR2 SYGVKD. The DNA for the CDR3 is TGTGCCATCAGGTCGGGACTAGCGTCCACAGATACGCAGTATTTT. Translating gives CAIRSGLASTDTQYF.

The table lists this clone with a count of one. The genes are TRBV19 and TRBJ2-6, with D possibly being TRBD1 (6 bases). The CDR3 is 16 amino acids. The germline gives CDR1 LNHDA, CDR2 SQIVND (reference sequence). V was shortened by 6 bases and J by 0 bases, with 12 bases between the two germline ends. The CDR3 bases are TGTGCCAGTAGGCTCGGACAGATCTCTGGGGCCAACGTCCTGACTTTC. Its protein product is CASRLGQISGANVLTF.

The gene calls are TRBV7-2 and TRBJ2-1, with D unresolved. Per germline, CDR1 SGHTA and CDR2 FQGNSA. Trimming shortened V by 1 base and J by 7 bases, and 14 bases separated the two germline ends. The CDR3 has 15 amino acids. DNA for the CDR3: TGTGCCAGCAGCTTAGATATATGGGCAAAGAATGAGCAGTTCTTC. Residues: CASSLDIWAKNEQFF.

This sequence joins TRBV7-3 and TRBJ2-1, with 11 bases identical to TRBD2. Germline V lookup: CDR1 SGHTA, CDR2 FQGTGA. The CDR3 consists of 15 residues. J lost 7 bases, V lost 5 bases, and 7 bases had no gene match. The CDR3 region has the DNA TGTGCCAGCAGCCATCTAGCGGGAGGACTTAATGAGCAGTTCTTC. It codes for CASSHLAGGLNEQFF.